This entry concerns a single TCR beta chain. Antigen specificity is unknown. The sample belongs to a study of response to subunit inactivated influenza vaccine. Study-level results: Each seasonal flu vaccination may recruit only limited new T cells, authors suggested.

TCRdb independently ran MiXCR on the RT-PCR reads; one entry per CDR3 protein. Found here are 650,000 to 800,000 distinct CDR3 sequences, about 14% of them singletons; the top ten hold less than 7%. V lost 3 bases, J lost 2 bases, and 13 bases lay in between. The germline V gene has CDR1 LGHDT and CDR2 YNNKEL (reference sequence). The CDR3 spans 16 residues. This chain links TRBV3-1 with TRBJ2-2; D unresolved. The sample in question was PBMCs from blood, obtained 14 days before vaccination. This sequence originates from a man aged 50-59 years who received an inactivated influenza vaccine. The DNA of the CDR3 is TGTGCCAGCAGCCAGGGCCGGCTGACAAACACCGGGGAGCTGTTTTTT. It encodes CASSQGRLTNTGELFF.